This TCR beta chain appears in the sequencing data of a study of monozygotic twins with cystic fibrosis. Study in general: Libraries were built from roughly 3 micrograms of fragmented DNA using roughly 14 PCR cycles.

Points on this clone: The target antigen is unknown.

V lost 4 bases and J 0 bases, leaving 16 bases between the germline ends. The germline V gene has CDR1 KGHSH and CDR2 LQKENI. The CDR3 is 17 residues long. Assay: immunoSEQ multiplex PCR; the TCRdb copy retains only in-frame clones and omits some. Of under 30,000 clones detected, less than 95% appear once; the ten largest clones hold approximately 0.5%. Points from the study as a whole: The repertoire was suggested to be naive-dominated, clonality median approximately 0.0093. Nucleotide-identical clonotype sharing was significantly higher within monozygotic CF twin pairs than between unrelated CF individuals.

This sequence was found in a girl aged 2 to 9 with cystic fibrosis. The sequenced sample was blood. This chain uses TRBV18 with TRBJ2-1; maybe TRBD2 (5 bases). The CDR3 protein is CASSRLIQSSSYNEQFF. The CDR3 DNA is TGTGCCAGCTCACGACTAATCCAGAGTAGCTCCTACAATGAGCAGTTCTTC.